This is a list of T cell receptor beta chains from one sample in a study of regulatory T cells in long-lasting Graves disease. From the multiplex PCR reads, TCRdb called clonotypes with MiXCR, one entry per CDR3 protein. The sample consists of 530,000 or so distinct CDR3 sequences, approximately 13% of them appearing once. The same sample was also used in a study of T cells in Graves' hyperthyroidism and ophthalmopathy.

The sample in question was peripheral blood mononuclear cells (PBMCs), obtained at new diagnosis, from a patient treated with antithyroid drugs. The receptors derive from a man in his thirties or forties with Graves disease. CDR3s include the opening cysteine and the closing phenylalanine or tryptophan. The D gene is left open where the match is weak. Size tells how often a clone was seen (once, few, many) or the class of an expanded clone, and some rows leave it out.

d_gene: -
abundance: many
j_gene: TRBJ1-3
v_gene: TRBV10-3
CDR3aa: CAISESGSGNTIYF
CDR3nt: TGTGCCATCAGTGAGTCGGGAAGTGGAAACACCATATATTTT

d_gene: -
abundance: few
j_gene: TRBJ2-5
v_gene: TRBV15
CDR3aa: CATSRGLGSRGFGETQYF
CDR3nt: TGTGCCACCAGCAGGGGTTTGGGGAGTAGGGGTTTCGGGGAGACCCAGTACTTC

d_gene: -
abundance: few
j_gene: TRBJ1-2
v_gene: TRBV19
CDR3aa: CASSPNQPFYGYTF
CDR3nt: TGTGCCAGTAGTCCGAATCAGCCCTTCTATGGCTACACCTTC

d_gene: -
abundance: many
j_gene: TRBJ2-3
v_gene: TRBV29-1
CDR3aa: CSVEYGSIADTQYF
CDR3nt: TGCAGCGTTGAATACGGGAGTATCGCAGATACGCAGTATTTT

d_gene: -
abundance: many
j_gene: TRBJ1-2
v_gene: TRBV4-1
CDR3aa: CASSQTGPVPGYTF
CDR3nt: TGCGCCAGCAGCCAAACAGGGCCTGTGCCTGGCTACACCTTC

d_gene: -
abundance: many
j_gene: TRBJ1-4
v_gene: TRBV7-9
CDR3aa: CASSFRGGEKLFF
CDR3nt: TGTGCCAGCAGCTTTCGGGGTGGGGAAAAACTGTTTTTT

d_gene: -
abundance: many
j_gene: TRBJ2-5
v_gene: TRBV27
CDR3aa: CASSLSPGTLETQYF
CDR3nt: TGTGCCAGCAGTTTATCCCCCGGGACACTAGAGACCCAGTACTTC

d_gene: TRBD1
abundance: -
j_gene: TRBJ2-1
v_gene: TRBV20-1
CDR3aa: CSAAGGEQFF
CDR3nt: TGCAGTGCCGCAGGGGGCGAGCAGTTCTTC

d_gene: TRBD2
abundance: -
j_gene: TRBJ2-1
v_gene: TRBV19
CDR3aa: CASSHGPQGGLGRGQFF
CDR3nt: TGTGCCAGTAGTCACGGCCCGCAGGGTGGACTAGGGAGGGGGCAGTTCTTC

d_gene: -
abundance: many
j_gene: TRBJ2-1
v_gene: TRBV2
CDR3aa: CASQWGTLNEQFF
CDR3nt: TGTGCCAGCCAATGGGGCACCCTCAATGAGCAGTTCTTC

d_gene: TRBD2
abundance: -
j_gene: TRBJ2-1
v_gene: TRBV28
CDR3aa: CASSSGLAGGGSAGEQFF
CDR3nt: TGTGCCAGCAGTTCAGGACTAGCGGGAGGGGGGAGCGCGGGGGAGCAGTTCTTC

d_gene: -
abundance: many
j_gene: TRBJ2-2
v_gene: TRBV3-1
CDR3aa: CASSQDGLNTGELFF
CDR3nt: TGTGCCAGCAGCCAAGACGGCTTGAACACCGGGGAGCTGTTTTTT

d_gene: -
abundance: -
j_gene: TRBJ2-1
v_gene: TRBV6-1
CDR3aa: CASSRRTASNNNEQFF
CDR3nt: TGTGCCAGCAGTCGACGGACAGCAAGCAATAACAATGAGCAGTTCTTC

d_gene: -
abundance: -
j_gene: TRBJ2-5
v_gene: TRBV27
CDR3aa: CATGDALQETQYF
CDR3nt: TGTGCCACCGGGGACGCCCTACAAGAGACCCAGTACTTC

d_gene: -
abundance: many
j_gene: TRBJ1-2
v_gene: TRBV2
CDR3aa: CASSERAGTNYGYTF
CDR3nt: TGTGCCAGCAGTGAGCGGGCAGGAACTAACTATGGCTACACCTTC

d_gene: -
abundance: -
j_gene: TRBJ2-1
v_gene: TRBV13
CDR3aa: CASSPSRNYNEQFF
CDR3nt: TGTGCCAGCAGCCCGTCGAGGAACTACAATGAGCAGTTCTTC

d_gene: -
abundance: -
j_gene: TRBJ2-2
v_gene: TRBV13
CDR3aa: CASRTYIVAGGELFF
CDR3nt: TGTGCCAGCAGAACTTACATCGTGGCCGGCGGGGAGCTGTTTTTT

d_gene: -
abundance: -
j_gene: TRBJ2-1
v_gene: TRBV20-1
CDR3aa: CSPSGNEQFF
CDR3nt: TGCAGTCCAAGCGGCAATGAGCAGTTCTTC

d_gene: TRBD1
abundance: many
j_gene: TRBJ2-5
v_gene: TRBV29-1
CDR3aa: CSVEDRGLGTQYF
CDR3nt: TGCAGCGTTGAAGACAGGGGGCTGGGGACCCAGTACTTC

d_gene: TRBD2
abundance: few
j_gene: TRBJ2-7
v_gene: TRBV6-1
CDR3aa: CASRRTSGRPSYEQYF
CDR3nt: TGTGCCAGCAGGAGGACTAGCGGGAGGCCTTCCTACGAGCAGTACTTC

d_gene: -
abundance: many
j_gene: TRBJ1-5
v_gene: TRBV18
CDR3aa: CASSRVEGGNQPQHF
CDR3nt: TGTGCCAGCTCACGAGTCGAGGGCGGCAATCAGCCCCAGCATTTT

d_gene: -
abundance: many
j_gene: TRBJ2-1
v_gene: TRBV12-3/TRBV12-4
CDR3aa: CASSLSYNEQFF
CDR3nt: TGTGCCAGCAGCTTATCCTACAATGAGCAGTTCTTC

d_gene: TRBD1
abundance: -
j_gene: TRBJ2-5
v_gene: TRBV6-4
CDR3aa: CASRGRTGEKYQETQYF
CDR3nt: TGTGCCAGCCGGGGGAGGACAGGGGAAAAGTACCAAGAGACCCAGTACTTC

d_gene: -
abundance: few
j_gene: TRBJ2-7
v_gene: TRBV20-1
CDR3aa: CSANPTGTYEQYF
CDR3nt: TGCAGTGCAAACCCCACGGGCACCTACGAGCAGTACTTC

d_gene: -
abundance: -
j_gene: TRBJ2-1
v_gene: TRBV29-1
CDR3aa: CSVDRENEQFF
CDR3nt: TGCAGCGTTGATCGGGAAAATGAGCAGTTCTTC

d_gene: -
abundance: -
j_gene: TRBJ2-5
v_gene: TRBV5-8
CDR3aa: CASSLGPPEWTQYF
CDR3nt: TGTGCCAGCAGCTTAGGACCCCCCGAGTGGACCCAGTACTTC